A single sample gave rise to the 29 T cell receptor beta chains below, sequenced in a study of shared clonotypes between healthy human individuals. Naive CD8 cells, CD45RO-negative and positively selected for CCR7, excluded terminally differentiated effector memory CD45RA+ cells. The repertoire was sequenced with immunoSEQ multiplex PCR; TCRdb's copy has only in-frame clones and lacks some. The sample lists roughly 600,000 clones, nearly 98% seen once, with approximately 0.3% in the top ten. Sequenced: naive CD8+ T cells sorted from blood. The source is a man younger than 40 in good health.

This sequence joins TRBV29-1 and TRBJ2-2; D remains ambiguous. Germline CDR1 is SQVTM and CDR2 is ANQGSEA. The CDR3 has 12 amino acids. V was trimmed by 4 bases and J by 4 bases, leaving 7 bases between them. The chain's CDR3 is CSVVQPTGELFF. CDR3 coding DNA: TGCAGCGTTGTCCAACCCACCGGGGAGCTGTTTTTT.

CDR3: CASSLTRTGDFYGYTF. In DNA, the CDR3 is TGTGCCAGCAGCCTCACAAGGACAGGGGACTTCTATGGCTACACCTTC. V and J are TRBV7-2 and TRBJ1-2, with 9 bases matching TRBD1. From germline, CDR1 is SGHTA and CDR2 FQGNSA. The CDR3 is 16 residues long. Trimming at V came to 5 bases and at J to 4 bases, leaving 11 bases not matched to a gene.

This chain joins TRBV6-1 and TRBJ2-7; weak D call: TRBD1 (5 bases). The CDR3 sequence is 15 residues long. Trimming took 2 bases from V and 4 from J, leaving 15 bases between them. Germline V gene data show CDR1 as MNHNS and CDR2 as SASEGT. The CDR3 DNA reads TGTGCCAGCAGTGAATCGGCGACAGACTTATACGAGCAGTACTTC. It is translated as CASSESATDLYEQYF.

The gene calls are TRBV9 and TRBJ1-2; a possible D gene is TRBD1 (6 bases). The CDR3 length is 14 residues. Trimming took off 4 bases at V and 5 bases at J, with 15 bases between the two ends. CDR1 is SGDLS and CDR2 is YYNGEE in the germline V gene. CDR3 sequence reads: CASSPEGGWYGYTF. The CDR3 bases are TGTGCCAGCAGCCCCGAGGGGGGGTGGTATGGCTACACCTTC.

V usage is TRBV7-6 and J usage is TRBJ2-1; 15 bases fit TRBD2. CDR3 length: 19 amino acids. The V gene end was trimmed by 5 bases and the J gene end by 0 bases; junction bases not matched to a gene: 8. Germline CDR1 and CDR2: SGHVS and FNYEAQ. CDR3 in amino acids: CASSEGLAGGWTSYNEQFF. As DNA, the CDR3 is TGTGCCAGCAGCGAGGGACTAGCGGGAGGTTGGACCTCCTACAATGAGCAGTTCTTC.

The J gene is TRBJ2-3, the V gene TRBV4-3, with 11 bases aligning to TRBD2. Germline V CDR1 and CDR2: LGHNA, YSLEER. V was clipped by 0 bases and J by 4 bases; unmatched bases: 9. The CDR3 runs to 18 residues. CDR3 protein: CASSQDRTSGHRADTQYF. The DNA of the CDR3 is TGCGCCAGCAGCCAAGATAGGACTAGCGGGCACCGGGCAGATACGCAGTATTTT.

In this sample, this clone turned up once. The J gene is TRBJ2-7, the V gene TRBV10-3; the D gene could be TRBD1 or TRBD2 (5 bases each). Germline V gives CDR1 ENHRY, CDR2 SYGVKD. The CDR3 consists of 15 residues. The ends were cut back, 4 bases at V and 0 bases at J, with 13 bases in the middle. The CDR3: CAISGRGANSYEQYF. Written as DNA, the CDR3 is TGTGCCATCAGTGGCCGAGGGGCGAACTCCTACGAGCAGTACTTC.

In this sample, this clone turned up a few times. V gene TRBV10-3 combines with J gene TRBJ1-4; D ambiguous. The CDR3 length is 13 residues. Trimming took off 3 bases at V and 2 bases at J, with 4 bases between the two ends. Per the germline V gene, CDR1 is ENHRY and CDR2 is SYGVKD. CDR3 DNA: TGTGCCATCAGTGAAGTGACTAATGAAAAACTGTTTTTT. Its translation: CAISEVTNEKLFF.

The V and J genes are TRBV29-1 and TRBJ2-1; D ambiguous. The V gene lost 2 bases and the J gene lost 6 bases, with 17 bases spanning the gap. The CDR3 has 15 residues. CDR1 and CDR2 from the germline V gene are SQVTM and ANQGSEA. The CDR3 sequence: CSVEFWELERNEQFF. DNA for the CDR3: TGCAGCGTTGAATTCTGGGAATTGGAACGCAATGAGCAGTTCTTC.

This clone was recorded once. This CDR3 reads CASIGTVVSGETQYF. CDR3 nucleotides: TGTGCCAGCATCGGGACAGTGGTATCAGGAGAGACCCAGTACTTC. The chain has TRBV7-2 and TRBJ2-5; 7 bases agree with TRBD1. The CDR3 contains 15 residues. CDR1 and CDR2 (germline): SGHTA, FQGNSA. The junction had 12 bases not matched to a gene; V was cut back by 7 bases and J by 4 bases.

The gene calls are TRBV7-6 and TRBJ2-7; D is unresolved. Germline CDR1 and CDR2: SGHVS and FNYEAQ. The CDR3 length is 15 residues. The V end lost 0 bases, the J end lost 3 bases, and 12 bases lay between the germline ends. The CDR3 is CASSLAVGSNYEQYF. The CDR3 nucleotides read TGTGCCAGCAGCTTAGCAGTAGGCAGTAACTACGAGCAGTACTTC.

V is TRBV2 and J is TRBJ2-5; 8 positions agree with TRBD1. From germline, CDR1 is SNHLY and CDR2 FYNNEI. The CDR3 runs to 13 residues. V shed 6 bases and J 5 bases; nucleotides not matched to a gene: 5. The CDR3 coding sequence is TGTGCCAGCAGGCCGACAGGGGACGAGACCCAGTACTTC. Its protein product is CASRPTGDETQYF.

The chain uses TRBV27 and TRBJ1-1, with 7 bases that match TRBD1. With 5 bases clipped from V and 7 bases from J, the junction kept 16 bases outside the gene matches. In germline, CDR1 is MNHEY, CDR2 SMNVEV (reference sequence). The CDR3 is made up of 16 amino acids. CDR3 DNA sequence: TGTGCCAGCAGTACCCAGTTCTCCGGGACAGTGGGTGAAGCTTTCTTT. Its translation: CASSTQFSGTVGEAFF.

This chain connects TRBV11-2 to TRBJ2-7; 8 bases line up with TRBD1. Trimming removed 4 bases from V and 2 bases from J; junction bases left unmatched: 10. The CDR3 is 16 amino acids. Germline V gene lookup returns CDR1 SGHAT and CDR2 FQNNGV. CDR3 in amino acids: CASSSQGQGWTYEQYF. The CDR3 region has the DNA TGTGCCAGCAGCTCCCAAGGACAGGGTTGGACCTACGAGCAGTACTTC.

The chain employs TRBV7-9 and TRBJ2-1, with a weak D call TRBD1 (6 bases). Trimming removed 3 bases from V and 7 bases from J, with 10 bases in between. This CDR3 is 13 amino acids long. The germline gives CDR1 SEHNR, CDR2 FQNEAQ (reference sequence). The CDR3 here is CASSFYTGNEQFF. CDR3 coding DNA: TGTGCCAGCAGCTTCTACACAGGGAATGAGCAGTTCTTC. The complete variable domain, with remaining parts taken from reference TRBV7-9 and TRBJ2-1, reads DTGVSQNPRHKITKRGQNVTFRCDPISEHNRLYWYRQTLGQGPEFLTYFQNEAQLEKSRLLSDRFSAERPKGSFSTLEIQRTEQGDSAMYLCASSFYTGNEQFFGPGTRLTVL.

The rearrangement joins TRBV28 to TRBJ2-1, with a possible D match to TRBD2 (6 bases). Per germline, CDR1 MDHEN and CDR2 SYDVKM. V was cut by 6 bases and J by 2 bases, with 11 bases left in between. CDR3 size: 14 residues. The CDR3 nucleotides read TGTGCCAGCAGCGACGGGGGACCCTACAATGAGCAGTTCTTC. Amino acids: CASSDGGPYNEQFF.

The genes are TRBV7-9 and TRBJ1-4; 8 bases map to TRBD1. The CDR3 loop spans 15 amino acids. J lost 7 bases, V lost 7 bases, and 11 bases had no gene match. The V gene's germline CDR1 is SEHNR and CDR2 FQNEAQ (reference sequence). This CDR3 is CASTMRRDRGEKLFF. The CDR3 DNA is TGTGCCAGCACCATGAGACGTGACAGGGGTGAAAAACTGTTTTTT.

This chain connects TRBV14 to TRBJ2-1, with D possibly matching TRBD2 (5 bases). CDR3 length equals 16 residues. CDR1 and CDR2 from the germline V gene are SGHDN and FVKESK. Between the trimmed V and J ends, which lost 5 bases and 0 bases, there was a span of 14 bases. CDR3 nucleotide sequence: TGTGCCAGCAGCTTGGGAGTGTCGCGCTCCTACAATGAGCAGTTCTTC. Translated: CASSLGVSRSYNEQFF.

This clone appeared once. The chain recombines TRBV28 with TRBJ2-5, with 7 positions matching TRBD1. CDR1 is MDHEN and CDR2 is SYDVKM in the germline V gene. The CDR3 has 15 residues. Trimming at V came to 4 bases and at J to 4 bases, leaving 9 bases not matched to a gene. The CDR3 region has the DNA TGTGCCAGCAGTTCAAGGGACAGCCTACTAGAGACCCAGTACTTC. This codes for CASSSRDSLLETQYF. The complete variable domain, with remaining parts taken from reference TRBV28 and TRBJ2-5, reads DVKVTQSSRYLVKRTGEKVFLECVQDMDHENMFWYRQDPGLGLRLIYFSYDVKMKEKGDIPEGYSVSREKKERFSLILESASTNQTSMYLCASSSRDSLLETQYFGPGTRLLVL.

The chain has TRBV4-1 and TRBJ2-3; 8 bases fit TRBD2. This CDR3 is 15 amino acids long. Germline-derived CDR1 and CDR2 are MGHRA and YSYEKL. V lost 5 bases and J lost 5; bases outside the gene matches: 9. In nucleotides, the CDR3 is TGCGCCAGCAGCGGGCGAGCGGGAGAAAAAGATACGCAGTATTTT. Translated, it gives CASSGRAGEKDTQYF.

This clone has just one count. CDR3 in DNA: TGTGCTAGTGGTTTGGGGGGATCGGGACAGCCCCAGCATTTT. As protein: CASGLGGSGQPQHF. The V and J genes are TRBV12-5 and TRBJ1-5; D is ambiguous. The germline CDR1 and CDR2 sequences are LGHNT and FRNRAP. The CDR3 runs 14 residues. Trimming cost V 1 base and J 7 bases, with 11 bases left between them.

This clone has just one count. This chain links TRBV27 with TRBJ2-7; D gene ambiguous. Germline CDR1 and CDR2: MNHEY and SMNVEV (reference sequence). V lost 3 bases, J lost 3 bases, and 12 bases lay in between. The CDR3 is made up of 14 amino acids. As DNA, the CDR3 is TGTGCCAGCAGTTTTCTGGATTCAATCTACGAGCAGTACTTC. It translates to CASSFLDSIYEQYF.

The chain combines TRBV6-6 with TRBJ2-5; D is undetermined. V was clipped by 6 bases and J by 2 bases, with 19 bases between them. In germline, CDR1 is MNHNY, CDR2 SVGAGI (reference sequence). The CDR3 has 16 amino acids. The CDR3 nucleotides are TGTGCCAGCAGCCACCCCCCAAGACGGATACAAGAGACCCAGTACTTC. Amino acids: CASSHPPRRIQETQYF.

The chain has TRBV6-1 and TRBJ2-3; no firm D call. Germline CDR1 is MNHNS and CDR2 is SASEGT. Trimming removed 7 bases from V and 4 bases from J, with 12 bases in between. The CDR3 sequence is 13 residues long. The CDR3 DNA reads TGTGCCAGCAACCTCCTACCTGCAGATACGCAGTATTTT. Protein product: CASNLLPADTQYF.

The CDR3 here is CASSSGLAGRLHNEQYF. The DNA of the CDR3 is TGTGCCAGCAGCTCCGGACTAGCGGGAAGGCTTCACAACGAGCAGTACTTC. The V and J genes are TRBV7-9 and TRBJ2-7; TRBD2 aligns across 12 bases. J was trimmed by 5 bases and V by 4 bases; bases with no gene match: 12. CDR1 is SEHNR and CDR2 is FQNEAQ in the germline V gene (reference sequence). The CDR3 runs to 17 residues.

The gene calls are TRBV7-9 and TRBJ2-1; D unclear. CDR1 is SEHNR, CDR2 FQNEAQ, per germline (reference sequence). V was clipped by 6 bases and J by 5 bases, with 11 bases between them. The length of the CDR3 is 13 residues. In nucleotides, the CDR3 is TGTGCCAGCAGGTTGAAAGTCCACAATGAGCAGTTCTTC. Its translation is CASRLKVHNEQFF.

The chain links TRBV9 to TRBJ1-2, with 7 bases lining up with TRBD1. The CDR3 is made up of 11 amino acids. After removal of 7 bases from V and 8 bases from J, the junction contained 5 bases not matched to a gene. The V gene's germline CDR1 is SGDLS and CDR2 YYNGEE. The CDR3 DNA sequence: TGTGCCAGCGGTCAGGGGGAAGGCTACACCTTC. It translates to CASGQGEGYTF.

The chain uses TRBV9 and TRBJ2-1; TRBD2 matches 7 bases. The CDR3 consists of 15 residues. Germline V gene sequence: CDR1 SGDLS, CDR2 YYNGEE. The J segment lost 7 bases and the V segment lost 0 bases, leaving 7 bases of the junction unmatched. CDR3 residues: CASSVGTRVSNEQFF. CDR3 in DNA: TGTGCCAGCAGCGTAGGGACTAGGGTCTCTAATGAGCAGTTCTTC.

The rearrangement uses TRBV11-2 and TRBJ2-7; TRBD1 matches 7 bases. Germline V gene sequence: CDR1 SGHAT, CDR2 FQNNGV. This CDR3 has 15 amino acids. V gave up 1 base and J gave up 0 bases; unmatched junction bases: 3. This CDR3 is CASSLGTGDSYEQYF. The CDR3 DNA reads as TGTGCCAGCAGCTTAGGAACAGGGGACTCCTACGAGCAGTACTTC.